These 6 T cell receptor beta chains share one sample of origin, sequenced in a study of T cell clonotyping in hematopoietic cell transplantation. TCRdb keeps only in-frame clones here, not all; method: immunoSEQ multiplex PCR. Of some 5,000 clones listed, about 80% are singletons. The starting material was PBMCs, obtained 100 days after allogeneic stem cell transplant. The receptors derive from a male patient in his 50s who had an allogeneic stem cell transplant from an unrelated donor, so the T cells may come from the graft donor. Some clones in this sample may be carry-over from other donors' samples.

The chain has TRBV30 and TRBJ1-5; D unclear. CDR1 is GTSNPN, CDR2 SVGIG, per germline (reference sequence). The V end lost 2 bases, the J end lost 5 bases, and 10 bases lay between the germline ends. This CDR3 is 13 amino acids long. CDR3 region: CAWSRRADQPQHF. CDR3 in DNA: TGTGCCTGGAGTCGGAGGGCAGATCAGCCCCAGCATTTT. The complete variable domain, with remaining parts taken from reference TRBV30 and TRBJ1-5, reads SQTIHQWPATLVQPVGSPLSLECTVEGTSNPNLYWYRQAAGRGLQLLFYSVGIGQISSEVPQNLSASRPQDRQFILSSKKLLLSDSGFYLCAWSRRADQPQHFGDGTRLSIL.

The chain links TRBV5-6 to TRBJ1-6; D possibly corresponds to TRBD1 (5 bases). Germline assignment: CDR1 SGHDT and CDR2 YYEEEE. CDR3 length: 14 residues. V lost 5 bases and J lost 8, with 14 bases in between. The CDR3 sequence is CASSLQGSHSPLHF. The CDR3 DNA sequence: TGTGCCAGCAGTCTGCAGGGCTCCCATTCACCCCTCCACTTT.

The gene calls are TRBV30 and TRBJ1-5; D not certain. This CDR3 region has 12 residues. Germline lookup yields CDR1 GTSNPN and CDR2 SVGIG (reference sequence). V gave up 0 bases and J gave up 5 bases, with 5 bases separating them. CDR3 sequence reads: CAWSVRDQPQHF. CDR3 DNA: TGTGCCTGGAGTGTGAGGGATCAGCCCCAGCATTTT.

The chain carries TRBV30 and TRBJ1-2; the D is unclear. CDR3 length: 10 residues. The germline V and J ends were trimmed by 4 bases and 9 bases, with 9 bases remaining between them. Germline V gene lookup returns CDR1 GTSNPN and CDR2 SVGIG (reference sequence). CDR3 sequence: CAWMGYSYTF. The CDR3 nucleotides are TGTGCCTGGATGGGATATAGCTACACCTTC.

CDR3 bases: TGTGCCAGCAGTGGTAGCGGGAGGGCCGAGCAGTACTTC. It specifies CASSGSGRAEQYF. The gene calls are TRBV6-6 and TRBJ2-7; 11 bases map to TRBD2. CDR3 length: 13 amino acids. The germline V gene encodes CDR1 MNHNY and CDR2 SVGAGI (reference sequence). Trimming removed 5 bases from V and 6 bases from J; junction bases left unmatched: 3.

The J gene is TRBJ2-5, the V gene TRBV29-1, with a tentative D call TRBD1 (5 bases). CDR1 SQVTM and CDR2 ANQGSEA come from the germline V gene. With 2 bases removed from V and 4 bases from J, the gap between germline ends came to 11 bases. The CDR3 is 13 residues long. Here the CDR3 DNA reads TGCAGCGTTGAAAAGGGTAGGGGAGAGACCCAGTACTTC. Amino acids: CSVEKGRGETQYF.